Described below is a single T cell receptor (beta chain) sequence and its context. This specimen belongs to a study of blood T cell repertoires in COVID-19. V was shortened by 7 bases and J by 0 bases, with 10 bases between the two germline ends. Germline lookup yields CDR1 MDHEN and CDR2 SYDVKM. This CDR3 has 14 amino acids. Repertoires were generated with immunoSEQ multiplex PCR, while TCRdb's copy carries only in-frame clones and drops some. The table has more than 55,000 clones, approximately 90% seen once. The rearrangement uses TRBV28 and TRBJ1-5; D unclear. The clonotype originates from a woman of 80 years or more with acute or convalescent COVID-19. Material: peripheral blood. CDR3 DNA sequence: TGTGCCAGCACCCGGTCCTATAGCAATCAGCCCCAGCATTTT. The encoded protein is CASTRSYSNQPQHF.